These T cell receptor beta chains were read from a single sample in a study of identical twins. TCRdb reprocessed the 5' RACE reads via MiXCR and lists one record per CDR3 protein. The sample contains 650,000 to 800,000 distinct CDR3 sequences, 8% to 9% of which appear only once. The data also belong to a second study, concerning yellow fever vaccine responses in identical twins.

Specimen: PBMCs. These receptors all come from a woman aged 18-35 years in good health. Each CDR3 is given with its conserved first and last residue. Fields, in order: V gene, J gene, CDR3 protein.

>TRBV12-3/TRBV12-4|TRBJ1-5
CASRNNQVNSNQPQHF
>TRBV28|TRBJ2-7
CAIQPTGTYEQCF
>TRBV27|TRBJ2-1
CASSTTGFNEQFF
>TRBV3-1|TRBJ2-7
CASSPTGREGSYEQYF
>TRBV6-1|TRBJ2-5
CATSPGAGLGRETQYF
>TRBV5-5|TRBJ2-7
CASSLVDAQGEQYF
>TRBV7-2|TRBJ2-3
CASSPQLAGPQYF
>TRBV30|TRBJ1-2
CAWSVMGYYGYTF
>TRBV27|TRBJ2-1
CASGPTVSSYNEQFF
>TRBV9|TRBJ2-3
CASRSSSGLASYTQYF
>TRBV6-5|TRBJ2-3
CASSYADTQYF
>TRBV3-1|TRBJ2-3
CASRLTSGGTDTQYF
>TRBV7-9|TRBJ2-7
CASSLGPMGTYEQYF
>TRBV2|TRBJ2-1
CASNRDYQNNEQFF
>TRBV6-1|TRBJ1-2
CASSSPYSQGKGYTF
>TRBV24-1|TRBJ2-1
CATSDPFGGLEDNEQFF
>TRBV7-9|TRBJ2-3
CASRRNTDTQYF
>TRBV2|TRBJ2-5
CASSGTGLAEETQYF
>TRBV20-1|TRBJ2-7
CSARVGDRGYYEQYF
>TRBV7-9|TRBJ2-2
CASSLKTGANTGELFF
>TRBV29-1|TRBJ2-7
CSVLTRSYEQYF
>TRBV10-3|TRBJ2-5
CAISGKEETQYF
>TRBV15|TRBJ2-5
CATSRVRGYQETQYF
>TRBV7-9|TRBJ2-7
CASSRGGGSYEQYF
>TRBV6-1|TRBJ2-5
CASSDRGGQPETQYF
>TRBV2|TRBJ1-5
CASRDTGPFPQHF
>TRBV20-1|TRBJ1-1
CSARRGQNTEAFF
>TRBV7-9|TRBJ2-7
CASSPKDSSYEQYF
>TRBV9|TRBJ2-7
CASSATTTGTVSYEQYF
>TRBV7-3|NA
CASSLIGLAGVTDTQHF
>TRBV28|TRBJ2-7
CASSSRDRGRYEQYF
>TRBV28|TRBJ1-5
CASSPDRNSNQPQHF
>TRBV7-2|TRBJ2-1
CASSRLTSGKDNEQFF
>TRBV3-1|TRBJ1-2
CASSQTLQGTNYGYTF
>TRBV15|TRBJ2-5
CATSRVHGGKETQYF
>TRBV6-6|TRBJ1-3
CASSYGTGAGNTIYF
>TRBV5-1|TRBJ2-1
CASSPQGSGQGAHRQFF
>TRBV14|TRBJ1-2
CASRRQGTYGYTF
>TRBV7-2|TRBJ2-7
CASSPHVGDRSTYEQYF
>TRBV11-1|TRBJ2-5
CASTFSGADQETQYF
>TRBV10-3|TRBJ1-1
CAISESEGQGTEAFF
>TRBV7-8|TRBJ2-2
CASSFTQGHGELFF
>TRBV5-1|TRBJ2-1
CASSPLGREYPEQFF
>TRBV7-2|TRBJ2-1
CASSLAVLSYNEQFF
>TRBV24-1|TRBJ2-3
CATSNSGRTDTQYF
>TRBV28|TRBJ1-2
CASSSIPYGYTF
>TRBV5-1|TRBJ2-2
CASLGNQNTGELFF
>TRBV6-1|TRBJ1-2
CASSEDRAYGYTF
>TRBV20-1|TRBJ1-1
CSAPSSGGGSEVFF
>TRBV4-3|TRBJ2-1
CASSQDTSGSSYNEQFF
>TRBV10-3|TRBJ1-3
CAISEYQGTGNTIYF
>TRBV29-1|TRBJ2-7
CSANLMGLYEQYF
>TRBV29-1|TRBJ2-7
CSAVISYEQYF